The clone carrying this TCR beta chain has at least ten counts. This specimen comes from a study of patients and donors after allogeneic stem cell transplantation. TCRdb independently ran MiXCR on the RT-PCR reads; one entry per CDR3 protein. Here the sample spans about 87,000 distinct CDR3 sequences, roughly 4.9% being singletons. This CDR3 is built from 15 residues. V was pared by 0 bases and J by 8 bases, with 14 bases between. CDR1 and CDR2 (germline): SGHKS, YYEKEE (reference sequence). The chain combines TRBV5-5 with TRBJ1-4; D is perhaps TRBD1 (6 bases). Material: blood, either unsorted or a sorted T cell fraction (not recorded which). The source is a human donor who was either an allogeneic HSCT recipient or a stem cell or donor lymphocyte infusion donor (not recorded which). It is not recorded whose cells these are; they may come from a transplant donor. The CDR3: CASSLAGGLDEKLFF. CDR3 in DNA: TGTGCCAGCAGCTTGGCCGGGGGGCTCGACGAAAAACTGTTTTTT.